These 28 T cell receptor beta chains were sequenced from one sample in a study of shared clonotypes between healthy human individuals. Sequencing used immunoSEQ multiplex PCR; TCRdb keeps in-frame clones, though not all of them. This sample has around 2,000,000 clones, with approximately 94% found just once. In the naive CD8 group, cells lacked CD45RO and were positively selected for CCR7, so terminally differentiated effector memory CD45RA+ cells were left out. Sequencing was performed on naive CD8+ T cells sorted from blood. Source of these receptors: a man aged 18 to 35 in good health.

The rearrangement uses TRBV5-4 and TRBJ2-2, with 8 bases aligning to TRBD2. Germline V gives CDR1 SGHNT, CDR2 YYREEE (reference sequence). This CDR3 is built from 13 residues. The trim removed 5 bases at V and 4 bases at J, leaving 1 base unmatched. CDR3 coding DNA: TGTGCCAGCAGACTAGCGGCCACCGGGGAGCTGTTTTTT. This sequence encodes CASRLAATGELFF.

The chain carries TRBV14 and TRBJ2-7; no firm D call. V was shortened by 4 bases and J by 1 base, with 11 bases between the two germline ends. The germline V gene has CDR1 SGHDN and CDR2 FVKESK. This CDR3 spans 14 amino acids. The DNA of the CDR3 is TGTGCCAGCAGCCTTCCAGGTTCATCCTACGAGCAGTACTTC. Encoded protein: CASSLPGSSYEQYF.

The genes are TRBV6-6 and TRBJ1-1; 7 bases match TRBD1. V gave up 5 bases and J gave up 4 bases; unmatched junction bases: 7. Looked up from germline, CDR1 is MNHNY and CDR2 is SVGAGI (reference sequence). This CDR3 spans 14 amino acids. CDR3 amino acids: CASSPGGGSTEAFF. CDR3 nucleotides: TGTGCCAGCAGTCCAGGGGGGGGGAGCACTGAAGCTTTCTTT.

Points on this clone: Other DNA sequences in the sample encode the same CDR3. V usage is TRBV7-9 and J usage is TRBJ2-2; no clear D gene. The CDR3 consists of 15 residues. Germline lookup yields CDR1 SEHNR and CDR2 FQNEAQ (reference sequence). V lost 5 bases, J lost 0 bases, and 10 bases lay in between. CDR3 coding DNA: TGTGCCAGCAGCCTCGGGCAGGCGAACACCGGGGAGCTGTTTTTT. Translated, it gives CASSLGQANTGELFF.

The chain employs TRBV7-9 and TRBJ2-1; TRBD1 or TRBD2 may be the D gene (5 bases each). Trimming removed 5 bases at V and 6 bases at J, with 11 bases between. The CDR3 covers 13 residues. Looked up from germline, CDR1 is SEHNR and CDR2 is FQNEAQ (reference sequence). The CDR3 loop is CASSRGGTNEQFF. DNA for the CDR3: TGTGCCAGCAGCCGTGGGGGTACCAATGAGCAGTTCTTC.

V is TRBV9 and J is TRBJ1-3; 10 nucleotides line up with TRBD1. Germline V lookup: CDR1 SGDLS, CDR2 YYNGEE. There are 17 residues in the CDR3. J was trimmed by 3 bases and V by 4 bases; bases with no gene match: 10. This chain's CDR3 is CASSPRTGTGDGNTIYF. DNA for the CDR3: TGTGCCAGCAGCCCACGAACCGGGACAGGGGATGGAAACACCATATATTTT.

The chain employs TRBV7-9 and TRBJ1-2; TRBD1 aligns across 7 bases. With V trimmed by 1 base and J by 8 bases, 4 bases remained unmatched. The CDR3 loop spans 13 amino acids. CDR1 is SEHNR, CDR2 FQNEAQ, per germline (reference sequence). The chain's CDR3 is CASSLVPGQGYTF. Written as DNA, the CDR3 is TGTGCCAGCAGCTTAGTCCCGGGACAGGGCTACACCTTC.

This clone has just one count. The V gene is TRBV15, the J gene TRBJ1-2; D possibly corresponds to TRBD1 (5 bases). Per germline, CDR1 LNHNV and CDR2 YYDKDF (reference sequence). V lost 5 bases and J lost 2, with 18 bases in between. This CDR3 spans 16 amino acids. The CDR3 protein is CATSEGRGFGNYGYTF. The CDR3 nucleotides are TGTGCCACCAGCGAGGGGAGAGGCTTTGGAAACTATGGCTACACCTTC.

The chain combines TRBV7-8 with TRBJ2-5, with 10 bases aligning to TRBD2. With V trimmed by 4 bases and J by 5 bases, 7 bases remained unmatched. CDR1 is SGHVS and CDR2 is FQNEAQ in the germline V gene. The CDR3 is 15 residues long. CDR3 sequence: CASSSERGGSETQYF. CDR3 nucleotides: TGTGCCAGCAGCTCTGAGCGGGGGGGCTCGGAGACCCAGTACTTC.

The chain joins TRBV11-2 to TRBJ1-6, with TRBD1 identical over 9 bases. Trimming took 2 bases from V and 8 from J; bases not matched to a gene: 16. The CDR3 is 19 residues long. Germline assignment: CDR1 SGHAT and CDR2 FQNNGV. CDR3 coding DNA: TGTGCCAGCAGCTTATACGGGACAGGGCAATCGGGGCCAGATTCACCCCTCCACTTT. It specifies CASSLYGTGQSGPDSPLHF.

V usage is TRBV4-1 and J usage is TRBJ2-7; 7 nucleotides line up with TRBD1. This CDR3 has 14 residues. Germline CDR1 is MGHRA and CDR2 is YSYEKL. V was clipped by 4 bases and J by 5 bases; unmatched bases: 8. CDR3 coding DNA: TGCGCCAGCAGCCTAAGGCAGGGGGACAACGAGCAGTACTTC. Its protein product is CASSLRQGDNEQYF.

The V and J genes are TRBV27 and TRBJ2-5, with 10 bases that match TRBD1. Germline-derived CDR1 and CDR2 are MNHEY and SMNVEV (reference sequence). The CDR3 contains 15 residues. V lost 0 bases to trimming and J lost 5 bases; unmatched junction nucleotides: 3. In nucleotides, the CDR3 is TGTGCCAGCAGTTTATCGACAGGGGGCTGGGAGACCCAGTACTTC. It yields the protein CASSLSTGGWETQYF.

The chain employs TRBV7-9 and TRBJ2-2; maybe TRBD1 (6 bases). V dropped 1 base and J dropped 6 bases, with 12 bases sitting between them. CDR3 size: 15 residues. Per germline, CDR1 SEHNR and CDR2 FQNEAQ (reference sequence). For the CDR3, the DNA is TGTGCCAGCAGCTTAGAGGCAGGGGATGCCGGGGAGCTGTTTTTT. It specifies CASSLEAGDAGELFF.

The chain uses TRBV9 and TRBJ2-1; 12 bases agree with TRBD2. Trimming at V came to 0 bases and at J to 12 bases, leaving 4 bases not matched to a gene. Germline lookup yields CDR1 SGDLS and CDR2 YYNGEE. There are 14 residues in the CDR3. The CDR3 here is CASSVGLAGAGQFF. The CDR3 DNA follows: TGTGCCAGCAGCGTAGGACTAGCGGGAGCTGGGCAGTTCTTC.

The chain has TRBV6-5 and TRBJ2-1; 8 bases are a match to TRBD2. Trimming cost V 10 bases and J 2 bases; bases outside gene matches: 10. In germline, CDR1 is MNHEY, CDR2 SVGAGI. The CDR3 covers 15 residues. This CDR3 is CATEPGLGAYNEQFF. The CDR3 nucleotides are TGTGCCACCGAACCGGGACTAGGGGCCTACAATGAGCAGTTCTTC.

The DNA of the CDR3 is TGTGCCAGCAGCCCCCGGGACATCTACGAGCAGTACTTC. Protein sequence: CASSPRDIYEQYF. This rearrangement joins TRBV28 to TRBJ2-7; D possibly corresponds to TRBD1 (6 bases). V was shortened by 6 bases and J by 3 bases, with 12 bases between the two germline ends. The CDR3 extends over 13 amino acids. Germline values: CDR1 MDHEN, CDR2 SYDVKM.

This chain joins TRBV5-6 and TRBJ1-3; D ambiguous. Per the germline V gene, CDR1 is SGHDT and CDR2 is YYEEEE. The CDR3 is made up of 17 amino acids. The V and J ends lost 0 bases and 0 bases respectively, with 13 bases between them. The CDR3 nucleotides are TGTGCCAGCAGCTTGGGGATGGACGGGAGCTCTGGAAACACCATATATTTT. Translation: CASSLGMDGSSGNTIYF.

The chain joins TRBV19 to TRBJ2-3; 9 nucleotides match TRBD2. Germline V lookup: CDR1 LNHDA, CDR2 SQIVND (reference sequence). The CDR3 is made up of 18 amino acids. The junction had 14 bases not matched to a gene; V was cut back by 3 bases and J by 4 bases. As DNA, the CDR3 is TGTGCCAGTAGTATTGCGGGGGGGGCCAGGCCCGCCCCAGATACGCAGTATTTT. This sequence encodes CASSIAGGARPAPDTQYF. The full variable domain, with the rest looked up from reference TRBV19 and TRBJ2-3, is DGGITQSPKYLFRKEGQNVTLSCEQNLNHDAMYWYRQDPGQGLRLIYYSQIVNDFQKGDIAEGYSVSREKKESFPLTVTSAQKNPTAFYLCASSIAGGARPAPDTQYFGPGTRLTVL.

This clone was detected only once. The chain has TRBV2 and TRBJ2-5; the match to TRBD2 covers 9 bases. Trimming took 7 bases from V and 0 from J; bases not matched to a gene: 18. Germline lookup yields CDR1 SNHLY and CDR2 FYNNEI. The CDR3 is made up of 19 amino acids. The CDR3 nucleotides read TGTGCCAGCACCAGCTCACCGGGACTAGCAGGGTGGGACCAAGAGACCCAGTACTTC. Protein sequence: CASTSSPGLAGWDQETQYF.

This clone was picked up one time. DNA for the CDR3: TGTGCCAGCAGTGAAGGGACGGCGAGCTCCTACGAGCAGTACTTC. It is translated as CASSEGTASSYEQYF. The chain has TRBV6-1 and TRBJ2-7; D is ambiguous. The CDR3 consists of 15 residues. Germline loops: CDR1 MNHNS, CDR2 SASEGT. The V end was cut by 1 base, the J end by 0 bases, with 10 bases between.

V usage is TRBV6-5 and J usage is TRBJ2-2, with 7 positions matching TRBD1. Trimming removed 2 bases from V and 4 bases from J; junction bases left unmatched: 7. Germline CDR1 and CDR2: MNHEY and SVGAGI. The CDR3 contains 16 residues. For the CDR3, the DNA is TGTGCCAGCAGTTACAAGGGGGACAGTACCACCGGGGAGCTGTTTTTT. Its translation is CASSYKGDSTTGELFF.

This chain uses TRBV5-4 with TRBJ2-3; D gene ambiguous. The CDR3 has 13 amino acids. V lost 2 bases and J 6 bases, leaving 10 bases between the germline ends. The germline V gene has CDR1 SGHNT and CDR2 YYREEE (reference sequence). The CDR3 nucleotides read TGTGCCAGCAGCTTTATGTTGAAGGATACGCAGTATTTT. It is translated as CASSFMLKDTQYF. The full variable domain, with the rest looked up from reference TRBV5-4 and TRBJ2-3, is ETGVTQSPTHLIKTRGQQVTLRCSSQSGHNTVSWYQQALGQGPQFIFQYYREEENGRGNFPPRFSGLQFPNYSSELNVNALELDDSALYLCASSFMLKDTQYFGPGTRLTVL.

This chain uses TRBV9 with TRBJ1-2, with D uncertain. Germline values: CDR1 SGDLS, CDR2 YYNGEE. The ends were cut back, 4 bases at V and 3 bases at J, with 22 bases in the middle. The CDR3 runs to 17 residues. The CDR3 DNA sequence: TGTGCCAGCAGCACCCGGGAATGGGTATACGGAGACTATGGCTACACCTTC. It yields the protein CASSTREWVYGDYGYTF. Full variable domain (remainder filled in from reference TRBV9 and TRBJ1-2): DSGVTQTPKHLITATGQRVTLRCSPRSGDLSVYWYQQSLDQGLQFLIQYYNGEERAKGNILERFSAQQFPDLHSELNLSSLELGDSALYFCASSTREWVYGDYGYTFGSGTRLTVV.

This chain uses TRBV4-2 with TRBJ1-1; no firm D call. Between the trimmed V and J ends, which lost 4 bases and 1 base, there was a span of 13 bases. CDR1 is LGHNA, CDR2 YNFKEQ, per germline. The CDR3 runs to 15 residues. In DNA form, the CDR3 reads TGTGCCAGCAGCCCCTCAAGGGAGGGGAACACTGAAGCTTTCTTT. It yields the protein CASSPSREGNTEAFF.

The chain couples TRBV7-9 to TRBJ2-1; possibly TRBD2 for D (5 bases). CDR1 is SEHNR, CDR2 FQNEAQ, per germline (reference sequence). V was pared by 4 bases and J by 8 bases, with 18 bases between. CDR3 length: 15 amino acids. This CDR3 reads CASSSSPPSSYEQFF. CDR3 sequence (DNA): TGTGCCAGCAGCTCGTCTCCACCTAGCAGCTATGAGCAGTTCTTC.

This chain joins TRBV7-8 and TRBJ2-2; TRBD2 aligns across 7 bases. This CDR3 has 17 residues. The germline V gene has CDR1 SGHVS and CDR2 FQNEAQ. The J segment lost 8 bases and the V segment lost 7 bases, leaving 19 bases of the junction unmatched. CDR3 sequence reads: CASIPREEGRGSGELFF. The CDR3 nucleotides are TGTGCCAGCATCCCCCGGGAGGAGGGTCGAGGATCTGGGGAGCTGTTTTTT.

V and J are TRBV30 and TRBJ2-1; TRBD1 might be the D (6 bases). CDR3 length: 12 amino acids. The V end lost 3 bases, the J end lost 5 bases, and 8 bases lay between the germline ends. In germline, CDR1 is GTSNPN, CDR2 SVGIG (reference sequence). DNA for the CDR3: TGTGCCTGGAGCAGGGGAGACAATGAGCAGTTCTTC. It specifies CAWSRGDNEQFF.

The V call is TRBV7-9, the J call TRBJ1-1, with a possible D match to TRBD1 (5 bases). Germline V gene lookup returns CDR1 SEHNR and CDR2 FQNEAQ (reference sequence). Trimming cost V 6 bases and J 1 base, with 18 bases left between them. The CDR3 totals 16 residues. CDR3 in amino acids: CASSFPGPGPNTEAFF. The CDR3 DNA sequence: TGTGCCAGCAGTTTTCCGGGGCCAGGGCCGAACACTGAAGCTTTCTTT.